Listed below are T cell receptor beta chains from one sample, sequenced in a study of T-cell reconstitution after alpha-beta-depleted transplantation in children. TCRdb re-called the PCR reads through MiXCR, storing one row per CDR3 protein. The sample records 200,000 to 300,000 distinct CDR3 sequences, 25% being singletons. Material: PBMCs, obtained before TCRalphabeta/CD19-depleted stem cell transplant. These receptors all stem from a girl aged 2-15 years with Fanconi anemia, due to receive a stem cell transplant. Both conserved end residues are part of each CDR3. D genes are given only for firm matches. Clone sizes are given selectively: once, few, many, or a class where the clone is expanded.

size	V	J	D	DNA	CDR3
many	TRBV9	TRBJ2-1	TRBD2	TGTGCCAGCAGCGAAGCAACGGGGGGGCAGTTCAATGAGCAGTTCTTC	CASSEATGGQFNEQFF
few	TRBV24-1	TRBJ1-2	NA	TGTGCCACCAGCCCGGGGAACTATGGCTACACCTTC	CATSPGNYGYTF
NA	TRBV27	TRBJ2-4	TRBD2	TGTGCCAGCAGTTACGGGGGGGCCAAAAACATTCAGTACTTC	CASSYGGAKNIQYF
few	TRBV6-1	TRBJ2-1	NA	TGTGCCAGCAGTGAACTACCTCTCGTCGGACTTTACTACAATGAGCAGTTCTTC	CASSELPLVGLYYNEQFF
many	TRBV12-3/TRBV12-4	TRBJ2-5	NA	TGTGCCAGCAGTTTAGAGGAAGGGGAGACCCAGTACTTC	CASSLEEGETQYF
many	TRBV20-1	TRBJ2-3	TRBD2	TGCAGTGCTACCCCACTGGGAGGGGGCACAGATACGCAGTATTTT	CSATPLGGGTDTQYF
few	TRBV25-1	TRBJ2-5	NA	TGTGCCAGCAGTGGGAACAACGGGGTGGAGACCCAGTACTTC	CASSGNNGVETQYF
many	TRBV29-1	TRBJ2-7	NA	TGCAGCGTTTGCGACAACTACGAGCAGTACTTC	CSVCDNYEQYF
NA	TRBV7-3	TRBJ2-1	NA	TGTGCCAGCAGAGGGGGGGGCCGGGACAATGAGCAGTTCTTC	CASRGGGRDNEQFF
many	TRBV7-2	TRBJ2-1	NA	TGTGCCAGCAGCTTAGAAGTGGGTGACTCCTACAATGAGCAGTTCTTC	CASSLEVGDSYNEQFF
many	TRBV4-2	TRBJ2-1	NA	TGTGCCAGCAGCCAAGACAGGGTGTTCGTGGGTGAGCAGTTCTTC	CASSQDRVFVGEQFF
many	TRBV20-1	TRBJ2-1	TRBD2	TGCAGTCGGGGGGTTACCTACAATGAGCAGTTCTTC	CSRGVTYNEQFF
NA	TRBV29-1	TRBJ2-7	NA	TGCAGCGCGGGGAACTCCTACGAGCAGTACTTC	CSAGNSYEQYF
few	TRBV20-1	TRBJ2-1	TRBD1	TGCAGTGCAGGGACAGGGGGGGTTGAGCAGTTCTTC	CSAGTGGVEQFF
NA	TRBV18	TRBJ2-6	NA	TGTGCCAGCTCCGCCGTCATTGGGGCCAACGTCCTGACTTTC	CASSAVIGANVLTF
few	TRBV25-1	TRBJ2-5	NA	TGTGCCAGCAGTGGTGGCCTGGGGACCCAGTACTTC	CASSGGLGTQYF
NA	TRBV30	TRBJ2-5	NA	TGTGCCTGGAGTGGGAGGGGGCAAGAGACCCAGTACTTC	CAWSGRGQETQYF
few	TRBV10-3	TRBJ2-7	NA	TGTGCCATCAGTGTGGACAAGGCACCTTTCTACGAGCAGTACTTC	CAISVDKAPFYEQYF
few	TRBV20-1	TRBJ2-5	NA	TGCAGTGCTAGAGATCGCCAGGGCTTGGAGACCCAGTACTTC	CSARDRQGLETQYF
NA	TRBV12-3/TRBV12-4	TRBJ2-3	TRBD2	TGTGCCAGCAGACTAGCGGGGGAGGGCACAGATACGCAGTATTTT	CASRLAGEGTDTQYF
NA	TRBV29-1	TRBJ2-3	TRBD1	TGCAGCGTTGAAGTGGGGACAGGGGGCGCAGATACGCAGTATTTT	CSVEVGTGGADTQYF
many	TRBV20-1	TRBJ2-5	TRBD1	TGCAGTGCTAAAGGTTTTGTAGGGGGCTTCTTAGAGACCCAGTACTTC	CSAKGFVGGFLETQYF
few	TRBV28	TRBJ1-5	NA	TGTGCCAGCACCTGGACAGACAATCAGCCCCAGCATTTT	CASTWTDNQPQHF